This TCR beta chain was documented in a study of pediatric ulcerative colitis. Findings and caveats of the study: Rectal pinch biopsies may include blood-derived T cells.

Rectal tissue came from one to two pinch biopsies taken at colonoscopy. The diagnostic colonoscopy in ulcerative colitis patients preceded any immunosuppressive treatment. Samples were sequenced at Survey level, maximum 500,000 reads. TCRdb's copy holds only in-frame clones and misses some; the assay was immunoSEQ multiplex PCR. There are 17,000 or so clones in the sample; about 76% occur only once, and around 3.6% lies in the top ten. A remark on this clone: Its antigen is not identified.

Germline V gene lookup returns CDR1 SGHVS and CDR2 FNYEAQ. Trimming cost V 1 base and J 0 bases; bases outside gene matches: 3. This CDR3 spans 17 amino acids. Source material: gut tissue. This receptor was obtained from a girl aged 10 to 17 with moderate ulcerative colitis. This chain connects TRBV7-6 to TRBJ2-3; TRBD2 matches 11 bases. The CDR3 sequence: CASSLVAGGLSTDTQYF. CDR3 bases: TGTGCCAGCAGCTTAGTAGCGGGGGGGCTTAGCACAGATACGCAGTATTTT.